This is a list of T cell receptor beta chains from one sample in a study of blood T cell repertoires in COVID-19. Clones were sequenced by immunoSEQ multiplex PCR, and TCRdb holds only the in-frame ones, with some missing. The sample yields roughly 330,000 clones, roughly 83% seen once. Specimen: peripheral blood. The receptors derive from a woman aged 45-59 years with acute or convalescent COVID-19. Each CDR3 is given with its conserved first and last residue. The D gene is left open where the match is weak. Expanded clones are given a class, and other clones once, few, many or no size at all.

j_gene: TRBJ2-1; d_gene: -; abundance: once; v_gene: TRBV11-1; len: 15; CDR3nt: TGTGCCAGCAGCATAACAGGGTCAGACATCAATGAGCAGTTCTTC; CDR3aa: CASSITGSDINEQFF
j_gene: TRBJ2-2; d_gene: -; abundance: few; v_gene: TRBV12-3/TRBV12-4; len: 12; CDR3nt: TGTGCCAGTCAAAATGGAGGCGGGGAGCTGTTTTTT; CDR3aa: CASQNGGGELFF
j_gene: TRBJ1-2; d_gene: TRBD1; abundance: -; v_gene: TRBV7-3; len: 13; CDR3nt: TGTGCCAGCACCGAAAGACAGGGCGGTGGCTACACCTTC; CDR3aa: CASTERQGGGYTF
j_gene: TRBJ1-4; d_gene: TRBD1; abundance: -; v_gene: TRBV5-1; len: 15; CDR3nt: TGCGCCAGCAGCTCGGACAGGGGAACTAATGAAAAACTGTTTTTT; CDR3aa: CASSSDRGTNEKLFF
j_gene: TRBJ2-7; d_gene: TRBD2; abundance: -; v_gene: TRBV13; len: 14; CDR3nt: TGTGCCAGCAGCTTGGGCGGGGGGTCCTACGAGCAGTACTTC; CDR3aa: CASSLGGGSYEQYF
j_gene: TRBJ2-5; d_gene: TRBD1; abundance: -; v_gene: TRBV5-4; len: 14; CDR3nt: TGTGCCAGCAGGCCTGGGACAGAGCAAGAGACCCAGTACTTC; CDR3aa: CASRPGTEQETQYF
j_gene: TRBJ2-7; d_gene: TRBD1; abundance: -; v_gene: TRBV2; len: 16; CDR3nt: TGTGCCAGCAGTCAGCAGGGGGCTTCCTTAACCTACGAGCAGTACTTC; CDR3aa: CASSQQGASLTYEQYF
j_gene: TRBJ1-2; d_gene: -; abundance: -; v_gene: TRBV20-1; len: 11; CDR3nt: TGCAGTGCTAGAATCGGGTATGGCTACACCTTC; CDR3aa: CSARIGYGYTF
j_gene: TRBJ2-6; d_gene: TRBD2; abundance: few; v_gene: TRBV4-3; len: 18; CDR3nt: TGCGCCAGCAGCCAAGAACCAGCGGGGGGCTCTGGGGCCAACGTCCTGACTTTC; CDR3aa: CASSQEPAGGSGANVLTF
j_gene: TRBJ2-7; d_gene: -; abundance: -; v_gene: TRBV30; len: 13; CDR3nt: TGTGCCTGGAGTGTGGGCAGGGTATACGAGCAGTACTTC; CDR3aa: CAWSVGRVYEQYF
j_gene: TRBJ2-1; d_gene: TRBD2; abundance: -; v_gene: TRBV19; len: 16; CDR3nt: TGTGCCAGTAGTATAGATGGGCACGGGGGGGACAATGAGCAGTTCTTC; CDR3aa: CASSIDGHGGDNEQFF
j_gene: TRBJ1-3; d_gene: -; abundance: -; v_gene: TRBV28; len: 17; CDR3nt: TGTGCCAGCAGTTTAATCCCAGGGTCTAGCTCTGGAAACACCATATATTTT; CDR3aa: CASSLIPGSSSGNTIYF
j_gene: TRBJ1-3; d_gene: -; abundance: -; v_gene: TRBV7-3; len: 14; CDR3nt: TGTGCCAGCAGCTTACAGGGGTCGAGGAACACCATATATTTT; CDR3aa: CASSLQGSRNTIYF
j_gene: TRBJ2-3; d_gene: TRBD2; abundance: -; v_gene: TRBV7-3; len: 16; CDR3nt: TGTGCCAGCAGCGGTAATAGCGGGAGCGGAACAGATACGCAGTATTTT; CDR3aa: CASSGNSGSGTDTQYF
j_gene: TRBJ2-5; d_gene: -; abundance: -; v_gene: TRBV28; len: 14; CDR3nt: TGTGCCAGCAGTTTAGTGGGGGCTCAGAAGACCCAGTACTTC; CDR3aa: CASSLVGAQKTQYF
j_gene: TRBJ1-4; d_gene: -; abundance: -; v_gene: TRBV5-1; len: 12; CDR3nt: TGCGCCAGCAGCTTACTAGGTGAAAAACTGTTTTTT; CDR3aa: CASSLLGEKLFF
j_gene: TRBJ1-4; d_gene: -; abundance: -; v_gene: TRBV25-1; len: 16; CDR3nt: TGTGCCAGCAGTGACCGGCGGACAGCCCTGTGGGAAAAACTGTTTTTT; CDR3aa: CASSDRRTALWEKLFF
j_gene: TRBJ2-7; d_gene: TRBD2; abundance: few; v_gene: TRBV5-1; len: 14; CDR3nt: TGCGCCAGCAGCCCCCGCGGGGGTGCCTACGAGCAGTACTTC; CDR3aa: CASSPRGGAYEQYF
j_gene: TRBJ2-7; d_gene: -; abundance: -; v_gene: TRBV11-3; len: 14; CDR3nt: TGTGCCAGCAGCTTGCGGGACGGGTCATACGAGCAGTACTTC; CDR3aa: CASSLRDGSYEQYF
j_gene: TRBJ2-4; d_gene: -; abundance: -; v_gene: TRBV4-2; len: 16; CDR3nt: TGTGCCAGCAGCCAAGATGGGGGACAAACCAAAAACATTCAGTACTTC; CDR3aa: CASSQDGGQTKNIQYF
j_gene: TRBJ2-1; d_gene: TRBD1; abundance: -; v_gene: TRBV19; len: 14; CDR3nt: TGTGCCAGTAAACGGGACAGGGGATACAATGAGCAGTTCTTC; CDR3aa: CASKRDRGYNEQFF
j_gene: TRBJ1-1; d_gene: -; abundance: -; v_gene: TRBV12-3/TRBV12-4; len: 13; CDR3nt: TGTGCCAGCAGTTCCGCCACTAACACTGAAGCTTTCTTT; CDR3aa: CASSSATNTEAFF
j_gene: TRBJ2-7; d_gene: -; abundance: -; v_gene: TRBV3-1/TRBV3-2; len: 16; CDR3nt: TGTGCCAGCAGCCAAGGGACAGACCAACTTTCCTACGAGCAGTACTTC; CDR3aa: CASSQGTDQLSYEQYF
j_gene: TRBJ2-2; d_gene: TRBD2; abundance: -; v_gene: TRBV18; len: 15; CDR3nt: TGTGCCAGCAGGACTAGCGGGACGGGACCCGGGGAGCTGTTTTTT; CDR3aa: CASRTSGTGPGELFF
j_gene: TRBJ2-2; d_gene: -; abundance: -; v_gene: TRBV5-1; len: 14; CDR3nt: TGCGCCAGCAGCTCGACAGGACTAGGCGGGGAGCTGTTTTTT; CDR3aa: CASSSTGLGGELFF
j_gene: TRBJ1-5; d_gene: -; abundance: -; v_gene: TRBV10-2; len: 12; CDR3nt: TGCGCCAGCAGTTGGGGGGATCAGCCCCAGCATTTT; CDR3aa: CASSWGDQPQHF
j_gene: TRBJ2-1; d_gene: TRBD2; abundance: -; v_gene: TRBV15; len: 17; CDR3nt: TGTGCCACCAGCAGAGATAGGACTAGCGGGTATTACAATGAGCAGTTCTTC; CDR3aa: CATSRDRTSGYYNEQFF
j_gene: TRBJ1-4; d_gene: -; abundance: -; v_gene: TRBV3-1/TRBV3-2; len: 15; CDR3nt: TGTGCCAGCAGCCCCCGGTGGGGCGGGGATGAAAAACTGTTTTTT; CDR3aa: CASSPRWGGDEKLFF
j_gene: TRBJ1-1; d_gene: -; abundance: -; v_gene: TRBV6-5; len: 11; CDR3nt: TGTGCCAGCAGGTTAACAGCTGAAGCTTTCTTT; CDR3aa: CASRLTAEAFF
j_gene: TRBJ2-7; d_gene: TRBD2; abundance: -; v_gene: TRBV5-1; len: 16; CDR3nt: TGCGCCAGCAGATTGGCCCTAGCGGGAGGGGATTACGAGCAGTACTTC; CDR3aa: CASRLALAGGDYEQYF